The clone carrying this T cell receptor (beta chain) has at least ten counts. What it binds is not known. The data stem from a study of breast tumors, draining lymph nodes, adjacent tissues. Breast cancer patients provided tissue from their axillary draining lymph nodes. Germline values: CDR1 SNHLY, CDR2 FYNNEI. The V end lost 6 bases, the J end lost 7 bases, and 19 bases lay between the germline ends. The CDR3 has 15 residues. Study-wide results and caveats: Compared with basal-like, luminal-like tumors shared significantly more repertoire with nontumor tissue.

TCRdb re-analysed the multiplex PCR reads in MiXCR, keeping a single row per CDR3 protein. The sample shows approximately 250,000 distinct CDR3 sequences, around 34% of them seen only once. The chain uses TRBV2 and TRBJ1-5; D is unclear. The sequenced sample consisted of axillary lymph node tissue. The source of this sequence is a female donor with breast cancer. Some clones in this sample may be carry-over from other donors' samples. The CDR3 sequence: CASRGMGSAGQPQHF. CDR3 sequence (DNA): TGTGCCAGCAGGGGTATGGGGTCAGCGGGACAGCCCCAGCATTTT.